The 18 T cell receptor beta chains listed next were all sequenced from one sample in a study of T cells in Graves' hyperthyroidism and ophthalmopathy. TCR beta CDR3 region amplification was performed from RNA transcripts. In the first-round RT-PCR of the TCR CDR3, the HTBI primer set was used. MiXCR, run by TCRdb on the multiplex PCR reads, gives a single entry per CDR3 protein. The sample lists around 340,000 distinct CDR3 sequences, roughly 17% occurring once. The sample taken for sequencing was blood. These receptors originate from a man aged 25 to 40 with Graves' hyperthyroidism.

A few counts support this clonotype. This rearrangement joins TRBV19 to TRBJ2-3; 7 nucleotides align to TRBD2. The CDR3 loop spans 14 amino acids. Germline V CDR1 and CDR2: LNHDA, SQIVND (reference sequence). Trimming took 5 bases from V and 5 from J; bases not matched to a gene: 7. For the CDR3, the DNA is TGTGCCAGTAGTCAGGGCGGGGGAGTAGATACGCAGTATTTT. Protein sequence: CASSQGGGVDTQYF.

This clonotype has ten or more counts. The J gene is TRBJ2-1, the V gene TRBV5-1; 10 bases are shared with TRBD1. The V segment lost 3 bases and the J segment 10 bases; nucleotides outside the gene matches: 10. Germline loops: CDR1 SGHRS, CDR2 YFSETQ. The CDR3 spans 15 residues. CDR3: CASSSPGQGKLEQFF. Written as DNA, the CDR3 is TGCGCCAGCAGCTCCCCGGGACAGGGGAAATTAGAGCAGTTCTTC.

This clonotype was seen ten or more times. This chain uses TRBV5-1 with TRBJ2-7; 7 nucleotides line up with TRBD2. The length of the CDR3 is 15 residues. V shed 0 bases, J shed 2 bases, and the junction held 5 bases outside the gene matches. Germline V gene sequence: CDR1 SGHRS, CDR2 YFSETQ. The CDR3 DNA reads as TGCGCCAGCAGCTTGGAGGCAGGGACTACCTACGAGCAGTACTTC. Its translation is CASSLEAGTTYEQYF. The whole variable domain, remainder taken from reference TRBV5-1 and TRBJ2-7, is KAGVTQTPRYLIKTRGQQVTLSCSPISGHRSVSWYQQTPGQGLQFLFEYFSETQRNKGNFPGRFSGRQFSNSRSEMNVSTLELGDSALYLCASSLEAGTTYEQYFGPGTRLTVT.

A remark on this clonotype: One junction end does not reproduce the germline sequence, and a read error may be involved. J is TRBJ1-6 and V is TRBV11-1; no firm D call. Germline V lookup: CDR1 SGHAT, CDR2 FQDESV (reference sequence). The CDR3 spans 16 residues. As DNA, the CDR3 is TGTGCCAGCAGCTTAGGCGAATCGGGTCTGAATTCACCCCGCCACTTT. Translated, it gives CASSLGESGLNSPRHF.

This clonotype was counted many times. This chain uses TRBV10-3 with TRBJ1-5; 9 nucleotides align to TRBD1. The V and J ends lost 1 base and 5 bases, in that order; junction bases with no gene match: 3. The CDR3 is made up of 15 amino acids. The V gene's germline CDR1 is ENHRY and CDR2 SYGVKD. The CDR3 region is CAISEFGTGYQPQHF. Here the CDR3 DNA reads TGTGCCATCAGTGAGTTTGGGACAGGGTATCAGCCCCAGCATTTT.

This rearrangement joins TRBV19 to TRBJ1-3, with D possibly matching TRBD1 (6 bases). The CDR3 has 15 amino acids. V was cut by 3 bases and J by 1 base, with 10 bases left in between. Germline values: CDR1 LNHDA, CDR2 SQIVND (reference sequence). The CDR3 reads CASSMAGASGNTIYF. The DNA for the CDR3 is TGTGCCAGTAGTATGGCAGGGGCTTCTGGAAACACCATATATTTT.

The V call is TRBV10-3, the J call TRBJ1-2, with 9 nucleotides matching TRBD1. V shed 2 bases and J 5 bases; nucleotides not matched to a gene: 6. The CDR3 extends over 15 amino acids. The germline gives CDR1 ENHRY, CDR2 SYGVKD. The DNA of the CDR3 is TGTGCCATCAGTGAGCCGGACAGGGGACCTTATGGCTACACCTTC. It is translated as CAISEPDRGPYGYTF.

The chain is built from TRBV29-1 and TRBJ2-1; maybe TRBD1 (6 bases). The V gene's germline CDR1 is SQVTM and CDR2 ANQGSEA. Deletions cut 3 bases from V and 3 bases from J, with 15 bases between. This CDR3 has 15 residues. The CDR3 here is CSVDNRAYDYNEQFF. Written as DNA, the CDR3 is TGCAGCGTTGACAACAGGGCCTATGACTACAATGAGCAGTTCTTC.

This clonotype has a count of ten or more. The chain employs TRBV12-3 or TRBV12-4 and TRBJ2-2, with 7 bases fitting TRBD2. The CDR3 covers 14 residues. V was pared by 6 bases and J by 7 bases, with 8 bases of the junction left unmatched. The CDR3, as DNA: TGTGCCAGCAGGCGGGAGTATATGGGCGGGGAGCTGTTTTTT. The encoded protein is CASRREYMGGELFF.

The genes are TRBV10-3 and TRBJ2-2; no clear D gene. Trimming took off 10 bases at V and 7 bases at J, with 16 bases between the two ends. Germline-derived CDR1 and CDR2 are ENHRY and SYGVKD. This CDR3 spans 13 amino acids. Here the CDR3 reads CATAPPRFGELFF. The CDR3 DNA reads as TGTGCCACCGCCCCCCCGCGGTTCGGGGAGCTGTTTTTT.

This chain connects TRBV19 to TRBJ2-3; 7 bases match TRBD1. With 9 bases clipped from V and 0 bases from J, the junction kept 9 bases outside the gene matches. This CDR3 region has 15 residues. CDR1 LNHDA and CDR2 SQIVND come from the germline V gene (reference sequence). CDR3 protein: CASTPGTESTDTQYF. The CDR3 region has the DNA TGTGCCAGCACCCCCGGGACAGAGAGCACAGATACGCAGTATTTT.

This clonotype was detected many times. The chain is built from TRBV3-1 and TRBJ1-5; D is undetermined. V was pared by 2 bases and J by 7 bases, with 9 bases between. Germline CDR1 is LGHDT and CDR2 is YNNKEL (reference sequence). CDR3 size: 13 residues. CDR3 amino acids: CASSQTERQPQHF. The DNA of the CDR3 is TGTGCCAGCAGCCAAACGGAAAGGCAGCCCCAGCATTTT.

Points on this clonotype: A much larger clone differs from this one at a single base, so this may be a read error. This chain connects TRBV11-2 to TRBJ2-5; 10 positions agree with TRBD2. The germline V gene has CDR1 SGHAT and CDR2 FQNNGV. The CDR3 extends over 14 amino acids. The CDR3 nucleotides are TGTGCCAGCAGCCGGACTAGCGGACAAGAGACCCACTACTTC. Protein sequence: CASSRTSGQETHYF. The full variable domain, with the rest looked up from reference TRBV11-2 and TRBJ2-5, is EAGVAQSPRYKIIEKRQSVAFWCNPISGHATLYWYQQILGQGPKLLIQFQNNGVVDDSQLPKDRFSAERLKGVDSTLKIQPAKLEDSAVYLCASSRTSGQETHYFGPGTRLLVL.

This clonotype was seen many times. The chain uses TRBV2 and TRBJ1-6, with D maybe TRBD1 (5 bases). V was clipped by 6 bases and J by 10 bases, with 10 bases between them. There are 12 residues in the CDR3. The germline V gene has CDR1 SNHLY and CDR2 FYNNEI. CDR3 residues: CASREQESPLHF. CDR3 DNA sequence: TGTGCCAGCAGGGAACAGGAATCACCCCTCCACTTT.

This clonotype showed up many times. The V call is TRBV27, the J call TRBJ2-3; 10 bases fit TRBD2. CDR1 is MNHEY, CDR2 SMNVEV, per germline (reference sequence). The CDR3 is 15 residues long. Trimming removed 6 bases from V and 0 bases from J; junction bases left unmatched: 3. The CDR3 loop is CASSRLAGSTDTQYF. CDR3 coding DNA: TGTGCCAGCAGCCGACTAGCGGGCAGCACAGATACGCAGTATTTT.

There are a few counts of this clonotype. The chain has TRBV7-9 and TRBJ1-2; no definite D call. V dropped 5 bases and J dropped 0 bases, with 7 bases sitting between them. Looked up from germline, CDR1 is SEHNR and CDR2 is FQNEAQ (reference sequence). This CDR3 comprises 13 residues. The CDR3 DNA sequence: TGTGCCAGCAGCCCCCCCGCTAACTATGGCTACACCTTC. Its protein product is CASSPPANYGYTF.

This clonotype appeared many times. This chain uses TRBV5-6 with TRBJ2-3; maybe TRBD2 (5 bases). Germline V gene sequence: CDR1 SGHDT, CDR2 YYEEEE. Trimming shortened V by 1 base and J by 3 bases, and 9 bases separated the two germline ends. The CDR3 runs to 14 residues. The CDR3 spells CASSLRGTTDTQYF. The CDR3 nucleotides read TGTGCCAGCAGCTTGCGGGGTACGACAGATACGCAGTATTTT.

This clonotype was counted at least ten times. The chain couples TRBV7-9 to TRBJ2-1, with TRBD1 matching over 10 bases. Germline V CDR1 and CDR2: SEHNR, FQNEAQ (reference sequence). The CDR3 runs to 15 residues. V dropped 3 bases and J dropped 8; count of bases not matched to a gene: 7. The chain's CDR3 is CASSFPGQGLDEQFF. CDR3 DNA sequence: TGTGCCAGCAGCTTTCCGGGACAGGGGCTCGATGAGCAGTTCTTC.